These T cell receptor beta chains were read from a single sample in a study of chemoradiotherapy in HPV16-positive cancers. Measured with immunoSEQ multiplex PCR; TCRdb has only the in-frame clones, and not every one. The sample carries roughly 70,000 clones, approximately 91% recorded once. The sequenced sample was blood, obtained from a patient who underwent chemoradiotherapy. These receptors all come from a human donor with HPV-associated anogenital cancer. CDR3s include the opening cysteine and the closing phenylalanine or tryptophan. D genes are given only for firm matches. Not all rows give a size; the values are once, few, many and, for expanded clones, a class.

D gene	clone size	J gene	CDR3 length	V gene	CDR3 protein	CDR3 DNA
NA	NA	TRBJ2-7	15	TRBV6-1	CASNLLDTNTYEQYF	TGTGCCAGCAACCTCCTAGATACGAATACCTACGAGCAGTACTTC
NA	NA	TRBJ1-1	19	TRBV2	CASSTFPGAGVRFYTEAFF	TGTGCCAGCAGTACCTTCCCTGGGGCAGGGGTTAGGTTCTACACTGAAGCTTTCTTT
TRBD1	few	TRBJ2-2	15	TRBV29-1	CSGSPGQGAGGELFF	TGCAGCGGATCTCCGGGACAGGGGGCCGGCGGGGAGCTGTTTTTT
NA	once	TRBJ2-7	13	TRBV30	CAWDGGDSYEQYF	TGTGCCTGGGATGGTGGGGACTCCTACGAGCAGTACTTC
TRBD2	NA	TRBJ2-5	15	TRBV14	CASSQLLAGIEEQYF	TGTGCCAGCAGCCAATTGCTAGCGGGAATAGAAGAGCAGTACTTC
NA	NA	TRBJ1-1	13	TRBV2	CASKTEPGTEAFF	TGTGCCAGCAAGACAGAGCCGGGGACTGAAGCTTTCTTT
NA	NA	TRBJ1-1	15	TRBV28	CASSSGAFTNTEAFF	TGTGCCAGCAGTTCCGGGGCATTTACCAACACTGAAGCTTTCTTT
NA	few	TRBJ2-2	14	TRBV18	CASSPGAVTGELFF	TGTGCCAGCTCACCAGGAGCCGTTACCGGGGAGCTGTTTTTT
TRBD2	NA	TRBJ2-3	14	TRBV30	CAWDASGGADTQYF	TGTGCCTGGGATGCTAGCGGGGGGGCAGATACGCAGTATTTT
NA	NA	TRBJ1-4	13	TRBV7-2	CASSLLRGEKLFF	TGTGCCAGCAGCTTACTAAGAGGGGAAAAACTGTTTTTT
NA	NA	TRBJ1-2	12	TRBV28	CASSRDSYGYTF	TGTGCCAGCAGCCGCGACAGCTATGGCTACACCTTC
NA	NA	TRBJ2-7	14	TRBV5-4	CASSLAGTAYEQYF	TGTGCCAGCAGCTTGGCCGGGACGGCTTACGAGCAGTACTTC
NA	once	TRBJ2-5	16	TRBV7-9	CASSYWGGNPQETQYF	TGTGCCAGCAGCTACTGGGGCGGTAATCCCCAAGAGACCCAGTACTTC
NA	once	TRBJ1-2	14	TRBV6-5	CASSYSLLNYGYTF	TGTGCCAGCAGTTACTCGTTGCTGAACTATGGCTACACCTTC
NA	NA	TRBJ1-5	15	TRBV19	CASSPGGRAQGPQHF	TGTGCCAGTAGTCCCGGAGGCAGAGCCCAGGGGCCCCAGCATTTT
TRBD2	NA	TRBJ2-5	14	TRBV25-1	CASSVSGGQETQYF	TGTGCCAGCAGTGTATCGGGGGGGCAGGAGACCCAGTACTTC
NA	NA	TRBJ1-6	14	TRBV5-1	CASSLAILNSPLHF	TGCGCCAGCAGCTTGGCCATTCTTAATTCACCCCTCCACTTT